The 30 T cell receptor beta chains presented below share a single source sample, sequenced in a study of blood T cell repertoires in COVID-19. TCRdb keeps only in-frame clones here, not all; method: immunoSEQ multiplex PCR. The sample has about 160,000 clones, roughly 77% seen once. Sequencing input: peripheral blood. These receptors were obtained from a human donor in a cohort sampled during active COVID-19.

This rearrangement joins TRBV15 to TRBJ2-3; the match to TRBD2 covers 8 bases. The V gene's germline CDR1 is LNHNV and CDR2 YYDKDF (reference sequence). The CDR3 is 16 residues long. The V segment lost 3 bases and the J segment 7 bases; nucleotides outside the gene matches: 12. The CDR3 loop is CATSSKAGVRGHTQYF. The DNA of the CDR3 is TGTGCCACCAGCAGCAAAGCGGGGGTGAGGGGCCATACGCAGTATTTT.

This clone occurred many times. The CDR3 loop reads CASSGRQGGYNEQFF. In nucleotides, the CDR3 is TGTGCCAGCAGCGGCAGACAGGGGGGCTACAATGAGCAGTTCTTC. The V and J genes are TRBV7-9 and TRBJ2-1; 9 bases match TRBD1. The CDR3 length is 15 residues. CDR1 SEHNR and CDR2 FQNEAQ come from the germline V gene (reference sequence). V gave up 5 bases and J gave up 3 bases; unmatched junction bases: 5.

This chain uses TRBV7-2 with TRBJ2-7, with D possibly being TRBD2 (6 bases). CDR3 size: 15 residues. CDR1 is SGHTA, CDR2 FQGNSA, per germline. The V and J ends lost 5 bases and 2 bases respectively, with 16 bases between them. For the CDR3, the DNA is TGTGCCAGCAGCCCCCAAGGGGAGCGGGCCTACGAGCAGTACTTC. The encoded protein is CASSPQGERAYEQYF.

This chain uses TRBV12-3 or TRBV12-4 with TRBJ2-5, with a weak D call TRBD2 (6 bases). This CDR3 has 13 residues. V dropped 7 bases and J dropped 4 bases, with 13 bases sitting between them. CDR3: CASNTDGRETQYF. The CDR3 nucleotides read TGTGCCAGCAATACGGACGGGAGAGAGACCCAGTACTTC.

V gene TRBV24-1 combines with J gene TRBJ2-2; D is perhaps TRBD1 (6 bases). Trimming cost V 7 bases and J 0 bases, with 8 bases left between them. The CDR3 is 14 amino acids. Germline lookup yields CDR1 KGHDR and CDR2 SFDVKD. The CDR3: CATRTGANTGELFF. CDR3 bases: TGTGCCACCAGGACAGGCGCGAACACCGGGGAGCTGTTTTTT.

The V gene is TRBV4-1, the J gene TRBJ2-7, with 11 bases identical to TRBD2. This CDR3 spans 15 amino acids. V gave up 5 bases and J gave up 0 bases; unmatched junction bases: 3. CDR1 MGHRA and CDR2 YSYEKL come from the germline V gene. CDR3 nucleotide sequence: TGCGCCAGCAGCGCACTAGCGGGGGCCTCCTACGAGCAGTACTTC. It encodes CASSALAGASYEQYF.

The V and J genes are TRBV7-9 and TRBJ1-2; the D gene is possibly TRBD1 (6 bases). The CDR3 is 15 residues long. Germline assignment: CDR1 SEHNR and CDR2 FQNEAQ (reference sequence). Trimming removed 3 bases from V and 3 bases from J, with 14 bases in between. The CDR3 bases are TGTGCCAGCAGCTTCCTCCGGGACACAGACTATGGCTACACCTTC. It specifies CASSFLRDTDYGYTF. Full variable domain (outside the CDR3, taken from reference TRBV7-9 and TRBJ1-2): DTGVSQNPRHKITKRGQNVTFRCDPISEHNRLYWYRQTLGQGPEFLTYFQNEAQLEKSRLLSDRFSAERPKGSFSTLEIQRTEQGDSAMYLCASSFLRDTDYGYTFGSGTRLTVV.

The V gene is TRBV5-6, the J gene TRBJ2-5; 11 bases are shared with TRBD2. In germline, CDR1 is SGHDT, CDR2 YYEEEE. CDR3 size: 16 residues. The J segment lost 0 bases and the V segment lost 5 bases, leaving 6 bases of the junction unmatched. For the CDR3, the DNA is TGTGCCAGCAGATATAGCGGGAGGGCTTACCAAGAGACCCAGTACTTC. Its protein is CASRYSGRAYQETQYF.

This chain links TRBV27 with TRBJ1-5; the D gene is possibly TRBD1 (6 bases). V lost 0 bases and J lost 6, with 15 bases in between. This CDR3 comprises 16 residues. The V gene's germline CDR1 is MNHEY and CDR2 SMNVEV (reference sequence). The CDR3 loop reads CASSLSGAGSTQPQHF. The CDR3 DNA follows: TGTGCCAGCAGTTTATCGGGGGCGGGTTCCACTCAGCCCCAGCATTTT.

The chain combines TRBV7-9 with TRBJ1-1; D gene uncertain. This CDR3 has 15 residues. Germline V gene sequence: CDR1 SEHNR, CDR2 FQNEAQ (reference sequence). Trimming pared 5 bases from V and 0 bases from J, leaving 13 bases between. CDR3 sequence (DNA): TGTGCCAGCAGCACCCGACAAGGCATGAACACTGAAGCTTTCTTT. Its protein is CASSTRQGMNTEAFF.

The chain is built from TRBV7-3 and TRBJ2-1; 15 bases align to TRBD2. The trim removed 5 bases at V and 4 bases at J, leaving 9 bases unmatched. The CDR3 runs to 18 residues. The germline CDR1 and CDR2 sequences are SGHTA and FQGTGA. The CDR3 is CASSQGLAGGGAYNEQFF. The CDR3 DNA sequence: TGTGCCAGCAGCCAGGGACTAGCGGGAGGAGGGGCTTACAATGAGCAGTTCTTC.

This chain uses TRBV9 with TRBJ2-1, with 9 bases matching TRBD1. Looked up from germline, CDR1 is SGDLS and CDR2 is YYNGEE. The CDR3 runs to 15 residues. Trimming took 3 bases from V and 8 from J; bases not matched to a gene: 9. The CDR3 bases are TGTGCCAGCAGCGCCCGGGACAGGGATACGTATGAGCAGTTCTTC. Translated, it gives CASSARDRDTYEQFF.

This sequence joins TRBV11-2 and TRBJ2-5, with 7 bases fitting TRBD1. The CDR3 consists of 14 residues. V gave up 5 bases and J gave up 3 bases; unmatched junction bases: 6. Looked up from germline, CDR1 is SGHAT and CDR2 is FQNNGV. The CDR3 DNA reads TGTGCCAGCAGCCCGGGACAGATTGAAGAGACCCAGTACTTC. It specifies CASSPGQIEETQYF.

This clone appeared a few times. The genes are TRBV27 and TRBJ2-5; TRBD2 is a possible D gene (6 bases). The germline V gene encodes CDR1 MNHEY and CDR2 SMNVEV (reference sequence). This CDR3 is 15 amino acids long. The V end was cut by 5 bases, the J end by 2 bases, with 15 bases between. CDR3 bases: TGTGCCAGCAGTGTCGGTGGCGGGGCACAAGAGACCCAGTACTTC. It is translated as CASSVGGGAQETQYF.

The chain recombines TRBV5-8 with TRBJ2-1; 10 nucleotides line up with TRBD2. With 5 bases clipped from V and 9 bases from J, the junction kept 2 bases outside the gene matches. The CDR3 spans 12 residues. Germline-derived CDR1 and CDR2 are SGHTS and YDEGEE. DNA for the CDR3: TGTGCCAGCAGATTAGCGGGAGGTGAGCAGTTCTTC. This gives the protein CASRLAGGEQFF.

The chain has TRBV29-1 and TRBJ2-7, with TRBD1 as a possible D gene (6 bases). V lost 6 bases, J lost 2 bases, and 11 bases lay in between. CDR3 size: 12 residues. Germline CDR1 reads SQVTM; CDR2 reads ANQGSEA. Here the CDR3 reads CSVTGLTYEQYF. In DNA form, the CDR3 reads TGCAGCGTGACAGGTTTGACCTACGAGCAGTACTTC.

The CDR3 DNA is TGTGCCAGCAGTACCCGGAGCTCCTACGAGCAGTACTTC. This codes for CASSTRSSYEQYF. This chain uses TRBV6-2 or TRBV6-3 with TRBJ2-7; D is ambiguous. This CDR3 spans 13 amino acids. Looked up from germline, CDR1 is MNHEY and CDR2 is SVGEGT. V was trimmed by 5 bases and J by 0 bases, leaving 8 bases between them.

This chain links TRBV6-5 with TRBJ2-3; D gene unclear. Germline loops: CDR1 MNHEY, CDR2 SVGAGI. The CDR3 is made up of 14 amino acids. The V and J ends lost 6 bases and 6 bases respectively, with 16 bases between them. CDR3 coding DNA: TGTGCCAGCAGCTTCCCTGGAGAGCCGGATACGCAGTATTTT. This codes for CASSFPGEPDTQYF.

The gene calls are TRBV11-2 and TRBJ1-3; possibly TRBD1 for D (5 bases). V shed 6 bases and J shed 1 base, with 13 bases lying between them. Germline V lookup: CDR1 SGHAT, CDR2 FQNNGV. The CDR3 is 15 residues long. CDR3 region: CASRFLQGSGNTIYF. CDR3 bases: TGTGCCAGCAGATTTCTTCAGGGTTCTGGAAACACCATATATTTT.

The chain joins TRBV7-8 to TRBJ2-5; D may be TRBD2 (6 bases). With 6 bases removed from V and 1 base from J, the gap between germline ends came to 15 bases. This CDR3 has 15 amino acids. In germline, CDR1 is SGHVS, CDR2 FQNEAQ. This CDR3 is CASRSGGRPQETQYF. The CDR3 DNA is TGTGCCAGCAGGAGCGGAGGGAGGCCCCAAGAGACCCAGTACTTC.

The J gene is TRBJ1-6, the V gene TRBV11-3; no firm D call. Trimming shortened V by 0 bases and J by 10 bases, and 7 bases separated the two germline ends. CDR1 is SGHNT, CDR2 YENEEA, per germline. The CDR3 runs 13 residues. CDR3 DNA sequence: TGTGCCAGCAGCTTAGATCGGTTCTCACCCCTCCACTTT. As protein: CASSLDRFSPLHF.

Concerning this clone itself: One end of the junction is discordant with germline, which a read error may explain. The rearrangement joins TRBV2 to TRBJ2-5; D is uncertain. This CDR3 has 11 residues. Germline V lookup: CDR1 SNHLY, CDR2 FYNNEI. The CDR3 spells CASSGGLKSDF. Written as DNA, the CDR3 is TGTGCCAGCAGTGGAGGCCTGAAATCTGACTTC.

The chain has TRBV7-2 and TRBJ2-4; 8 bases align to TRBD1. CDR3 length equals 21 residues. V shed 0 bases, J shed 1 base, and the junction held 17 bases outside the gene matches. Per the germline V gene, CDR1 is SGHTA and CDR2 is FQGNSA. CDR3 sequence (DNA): TGTGCCAGCAGCTTAGCGCATACGGCGTCAGGGGGCGCGGGTGCCAAAAACATTCAGTACTTC. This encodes CASSLAHTASGGAGAKNIQYF.

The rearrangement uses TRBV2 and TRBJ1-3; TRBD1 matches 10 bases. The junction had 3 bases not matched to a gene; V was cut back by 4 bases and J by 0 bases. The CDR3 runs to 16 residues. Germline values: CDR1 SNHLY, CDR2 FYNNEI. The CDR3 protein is CASSVGQGTSGNTIYF. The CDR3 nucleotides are TGTGCCAGCAGTGTGGGACAGGGGACCTCTGGAAACACCATATATTTT.

The CDR3 loop is CASRRSSYEQYF. CDR3 in DNA: TGTGCCAGCAGGAGAAGCTCCTACGAGCAGTACTTC. The chain recombines TRBV27 with TRBJ2-7; D is uncertain. Deletions cut 6 bases from V and 0 bases from J, with 6 bases between. Germline V gene data show CDR1 as MNHEY and CDR2 as SMNVEV (reference sequence). The CDR3 runs to 12 residues.

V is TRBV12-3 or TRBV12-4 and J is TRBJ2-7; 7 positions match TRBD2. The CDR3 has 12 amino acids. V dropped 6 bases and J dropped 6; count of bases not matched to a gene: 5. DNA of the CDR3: TGTGCCAGCAGCAAACTAGCGATCGAGCAGTACTTC. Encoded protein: CASSKLAIEQYF.

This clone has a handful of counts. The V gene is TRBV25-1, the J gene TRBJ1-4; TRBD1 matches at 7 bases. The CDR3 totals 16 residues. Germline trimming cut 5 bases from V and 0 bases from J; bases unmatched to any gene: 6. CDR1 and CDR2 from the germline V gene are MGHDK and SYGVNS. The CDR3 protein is CASSSRTGATNEKLFF. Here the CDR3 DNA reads TGTGCCAGCAGTTCGCGGACAGGAGCAACTAATGAAAAACTGTTTTTT.

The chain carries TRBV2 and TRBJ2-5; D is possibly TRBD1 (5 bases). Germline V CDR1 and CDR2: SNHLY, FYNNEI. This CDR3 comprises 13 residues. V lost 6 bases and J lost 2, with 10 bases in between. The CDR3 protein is CASRIRAQETQYF. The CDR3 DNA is TGTGCCAGCAGAATCAGGGCTCAAGAGACCCAGTACTTC.

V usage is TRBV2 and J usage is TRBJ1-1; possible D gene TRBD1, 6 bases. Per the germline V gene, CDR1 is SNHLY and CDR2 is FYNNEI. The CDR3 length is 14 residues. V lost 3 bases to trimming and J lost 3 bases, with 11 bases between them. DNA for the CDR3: TGTGCCAGCAGTGAGTCACAGGGCGACACTGAAGCTTTCTTT. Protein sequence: CASSESQGDTEAFF.

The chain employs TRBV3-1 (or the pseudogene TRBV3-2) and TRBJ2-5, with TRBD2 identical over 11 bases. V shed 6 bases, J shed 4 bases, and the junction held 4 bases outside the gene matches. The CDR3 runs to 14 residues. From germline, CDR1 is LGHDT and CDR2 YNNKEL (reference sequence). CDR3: CASSQLAGGETQYF. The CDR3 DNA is TGTGCCAGCAGTCAGCTAGCGGGAGGAGAGACCCAGTACTTC.